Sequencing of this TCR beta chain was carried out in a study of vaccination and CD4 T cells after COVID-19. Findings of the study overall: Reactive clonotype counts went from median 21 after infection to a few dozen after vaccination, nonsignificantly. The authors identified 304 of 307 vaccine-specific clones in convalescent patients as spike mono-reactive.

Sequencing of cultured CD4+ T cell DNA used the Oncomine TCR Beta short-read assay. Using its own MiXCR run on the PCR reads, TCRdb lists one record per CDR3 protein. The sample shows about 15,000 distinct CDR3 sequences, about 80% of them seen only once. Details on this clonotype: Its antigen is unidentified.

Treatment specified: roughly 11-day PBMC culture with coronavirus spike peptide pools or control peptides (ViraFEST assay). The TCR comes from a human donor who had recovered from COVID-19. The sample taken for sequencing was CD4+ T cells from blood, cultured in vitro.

The CDR3 loop is CASSQVGNTEAFF. The CDR3 DNA follows: TGTGCCAGCAGCCAAGTTGGGAACACTGAAGCTTTCTTT. This chain uses TRBV14 with TRBJ1-1; D not certain. The V and J ends lost 1 base and 1 base respectively, with 4 bases between them. The germline CDR1 and CDR2 sequences are SGHDN and FVKESK. This CDR3 has 13 residues. Full variable domain (remainder filled in from reference TRBV14 and TRBJ1-1): EAGVTQFPSHSVIEKGQTVTLRCDPISGHDNLYWYRRVMGKEIKFLLHFVKESKQDESGMPNNRFLAERTGGTYSTLKVQPAELEDSGVYFCASSQVGNTEAFFGQGTRLTVV.